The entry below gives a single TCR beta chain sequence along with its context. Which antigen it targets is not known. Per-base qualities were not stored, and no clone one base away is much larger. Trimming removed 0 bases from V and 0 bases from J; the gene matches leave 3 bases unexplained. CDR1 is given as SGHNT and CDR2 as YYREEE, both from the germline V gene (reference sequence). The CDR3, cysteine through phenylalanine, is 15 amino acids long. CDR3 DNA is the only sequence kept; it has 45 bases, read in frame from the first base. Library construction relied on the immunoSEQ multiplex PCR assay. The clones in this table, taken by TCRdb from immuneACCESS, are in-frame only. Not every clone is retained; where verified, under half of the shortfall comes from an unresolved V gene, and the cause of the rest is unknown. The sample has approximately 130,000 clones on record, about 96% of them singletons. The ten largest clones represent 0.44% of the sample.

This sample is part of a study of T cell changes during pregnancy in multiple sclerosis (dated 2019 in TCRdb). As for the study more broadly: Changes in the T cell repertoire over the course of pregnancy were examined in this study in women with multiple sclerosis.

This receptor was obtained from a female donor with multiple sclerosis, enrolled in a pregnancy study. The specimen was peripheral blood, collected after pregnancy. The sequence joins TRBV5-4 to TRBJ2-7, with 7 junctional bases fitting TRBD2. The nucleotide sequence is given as TGTGCCAGCAGCTTGGGGGGCGGGAGCTCCTACGAGCAGTACTTC. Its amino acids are CASSLGGGSSYEQYF.